The clone carrying this T cell receptor (beta chain) was recorded at least ten times. The germline V gene has CDR1 LGHNA and CDR2 YNFKEQ. The CDR3 sequence is 15 residues long. Germline trimming cut 1 base from V and 6 bases from J; bases unmatched to any gene: 9. These data are taken from a study of T cells after yellow fever vaccination. TCRdb redid the calling of the 5' RACE reads with MiXCR, one entry per CDR3 protein. There are roughly 65,000 distinct CDR3 sequences in the sample; about 6% occur only once, and under 2.5% lies in the top ten. Here the sequenced sample was CD4+ T cells sorted from PBMCs, taken roughly 14 days after the first yellow fever vaccination. The TCR sequence derives from a man aged 18-30 years who received the YFV17D yellow fever vaccine. The chain employs TRBV4-2 and TRBJ2-7; 7 positions agree with TRBD1. CDR3 loop: CASSQGMRGLGEQYF. The CDR3 DNA sequence: TGTGCCAGCAGCCAAGGAATGAGGGGGCTAGGCGAGCAGTACTTC.